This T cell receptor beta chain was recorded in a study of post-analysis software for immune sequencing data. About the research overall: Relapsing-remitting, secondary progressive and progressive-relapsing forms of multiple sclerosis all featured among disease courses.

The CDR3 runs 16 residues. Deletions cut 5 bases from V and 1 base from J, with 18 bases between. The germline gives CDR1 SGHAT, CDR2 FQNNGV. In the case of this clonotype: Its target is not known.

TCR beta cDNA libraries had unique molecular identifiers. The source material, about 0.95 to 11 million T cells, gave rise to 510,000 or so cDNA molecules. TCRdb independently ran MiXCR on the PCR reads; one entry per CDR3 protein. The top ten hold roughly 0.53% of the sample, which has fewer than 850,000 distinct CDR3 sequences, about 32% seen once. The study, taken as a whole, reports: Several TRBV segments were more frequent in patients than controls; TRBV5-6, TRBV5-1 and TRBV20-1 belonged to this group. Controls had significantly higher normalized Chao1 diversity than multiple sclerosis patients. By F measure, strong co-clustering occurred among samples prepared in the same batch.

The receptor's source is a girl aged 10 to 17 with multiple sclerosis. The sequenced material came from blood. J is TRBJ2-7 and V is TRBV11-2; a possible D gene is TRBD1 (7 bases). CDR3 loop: CASSQGGQIHSYEQYF. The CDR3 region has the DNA TGTGCCAGCAGCCAGGGGGGACAGATACATTCCTACGAGCAGTACTTC.